The 3 T cell receptor beta chains given below trace back to one sample, sequenced in a study of technical replicates of blood from several donors. Repertoires were generated with immunoSEQ multiplex PCR, while TCRdb's copy carries only in-frame clones and drops some. Seen here are about 75,000 clones, approximately 97% observed once, and the top ten hold less than 0.2%. Sequencing input: T cells isolated from PBMCs. The receptors shown here come from a human donor in good health.

The rearrangement links TRBV5-1 to TRBJ2-3; 9 bases map to TRBD1. The CDR3 is 16 amino acids. J was trimmed by 1 base and V by 4 bases; bases with no gene match: 7. Germline V lookup: CDR1 SGHRS, CDR2 YFSETQ. CDR3 in amino acids: CASSTRDRAGTDTQYF. DNA for the CDR3: TGCGCCAGCAGCACCCGGGACAGGGCAGGCACAGATACGCAGTATTTT.

The rearrangement links TRBV27 to TRBJ1-5; D gene unclear. Trimming removed 5 bases at V and 3 bases at J, with 14 bases between. Germline assignment: CDR1 MNHEY and CDR2 SMNVEV (reference sequence). This CDR3 is 15 amino acids long. The CDR3 DNA is TGTGCCAGCAGTACCGGGTCACCTTCCAATCAGCCCCAGCATTTT. Its protein is CASSTGSPSNQPQHF.

Here the CDR3 reads CASRWMQGLQETQYF. CDR3 sequence (DNA): TGTGCCAGCAGGTGGATGCAGGGCCTCCAAGAGACCCAGTACTTC. The chain uses TRBV7-9 and TRBJ2-5; weak D call: TRBD1 (5 bases). Germline-derived CDR1 and CDR2 are SEHNR and FQNEAQ (reference sequence). The V and J ends lost 6 bases and 1 base respectively, with 15 bases between them. This CDR3 spans 15 amino acids.